These T cell receptor beta chains were read from a single sample in a study of molecular identifiers for immune sequencing clone quantification. TCRdb processed the PCR reads anew with MiXCR; each CDR3 protein has one entry. The sample has some 100,000 distinct CDR3 sequences, roughly a third seen once. The sequenced sample consisted of naive CD8+ T cells from blood, with Jurkat cell RNA spiked in. These receptors were obtained from a human donor in good health. Some libraries in this study had Jurkat cell RNA spiked in. CDR3s include the opening cysteine and the closing phenylalanine or tryptophan. D genes are given only for firm matches. Part of the rows lack a size; the others show once, few, many or a class for expanded clones.

abundance,d_gene,v_gene,j_gene,CDR3nt,CDR3aa
few,TRBD2,TRBV6-5,TRBJ2-1,TGTGCCAGCAGTAACATCCTAGCGGGAGTGGGTTACAATGAGCAGTTCTTC,CASSNILAGVGYNEQFF
once,-,TRBV28,TRBJ1-5,TGTGCCAGCAGTTCCCCGACAGCATCAATCCTGCCCCAGCATTTT,CASSSPTASILPQHF
-,-,TRBV28,TRBJ2-7,TGTGCCAGCAGTTTTGAAGGGATAGGGTACGAGCAGTACTTC,CASSFEGIGYEQYF
-,-,TRBV7-2,TRBJ2-2,TGTGCCAGCAGCTCTCCTGACTACATCGGGGAGCTGTTTTTT,CASSSPDYIGELFF
-,-,TRBV5-6,TRBJ2-7,TGTGCCAGCAGCCCAGGACTGAACTCCTACGAGCAGTACTTC,CASSPGLNSYEQYF
-,-,TRBV13,TRBJ2-5,TGTGCCAGCAGCTTAGGGTCGACCAGGGGCGGAGAGACCCAGTACTTC,CASSLGSTRGGETQYF
-,TRBD2,TRBV7-2,TRBJ2-7,TGTGCCAGCAGCCCCAGTAGCGGGAGCACGGGGGAGCAGTACTTC,CASSPSSGSTGEQYF
many,-,TRBV28,TRBJ2-5,TGTGCCAGCAGTTTTCGGGAGACCCAGTACTTC,CASSFRETQYF
-,TRBD2,TRBV12-3/TRBV12-4,TRBJ2-5,TGTGCCAGCAGCCCTAGCGGAAGGTACCAAGAGACCCGGTACTTC,CASSPSGRYQETRYF
few,TRBD2,TRBV27,TRBJ2-3,TGTGCCAGCAGTACACTAGCGGGGCTGGATACGCAGTATTTT,CASSTLAGLDTQYF
few,-,TRBV2,TRBJ2-3,TGTGCCAGCATCGAGGGTAGTAGCACAGATACGCAGTATTTT,CASIEGSSTDTQYF
few,TRBD2,TRBV18,TRBJ2-3,TGTGCCAGCTCACCTTTACTCGGACTAGCGGCAGATACGCAGTATTTT,CASSPLLGLAADTQYF